This T cell receptor (beta chain) was recorded in a study of vaccination effects on CD4 cells after COVID-19. Study conclusions and caveats: Late after vaccination, infection- and vaccine-induced clones showed marked clonal contraction.

The CDR3 consists of 14 residues. From germline, CDR1 is SEHNR and CDR2 FQNEAQ (reference sequence). V dropped 5 bases and J dropped 3; count of bases not matched to a gene: 4. Regarding this clone: As yet, its antigen is unknown.

Subsequent to approximately 9 days of culture, CD4+ T cells were isolated. Each participant received a vaccine that was either BNT162b2 or mRNA-1273, given as two doses. Measured with immunoSEQ multiplex PCR; TCRdb has only the in-frame clones, and not every one. Of 66,000 or so clones in the sample, 70% to 75% are singletons; the top ten hold over 2%. This clonotype originated in a human donor who received a COVID-19 vaccine. The rearrangement uses TRBV7-9 and TRBJ1-5; 7 bases map to TRBD1. Sequenced here: CD4+ T cells from PBMCs cultured without peptide, sampled after COVID-19 vaccination. The CDR3 DNA sequence: TGTGCCAGCAGCCTGACAGGGAACAATCAGCCCCAGCATTTT. It codes for CASSLTGNNQPQHF.